These T cell receptor beta chains were read from a single sample in a study of T cell clones after liver transplantation. TCRdb's table, derived via immunoSEQ multiplex PCR, lists solely in-frame clones and lacks some. Among roughly 51,000 clones listed, roughly 71% were seen once. Sequenced material: CD4+ T cells from blood, taken around 54 months after liver transplant. The origin of the receptors is a human patient who received a liver transplant. A share of the T cells may be of graft donor origin. CDR3s include the opening cysteine and the closing phenylalanine or tryptophan. The D gene is left open where the match is weak. Size tells how often a clone was seen (once, few, many) or the class of an expanded clone, and some rows leave it out.

J gene: TRBJ1-2; clone size: few; D gene: .; V gene: TRBV19; CDR3 DNA: TGTGCCAGTAGTAGTAGCCGGGCGAACTATGGCTACACCTTC; CDR3 protein: CASSSSRANYGYTF
J gene: TRBJ2-1; clone size: .; D gene: TRBD2; V gene: TRBV4-1; CDR3 DNA: TGCGCCAGCAGCACTACAAGCGGGGGGAACCCCAATGAGCAGTTCTTC; CDR3 protein: CASSTTSGGNPNEQFF
J gene: TRBJ1-2; clone size: few; D gene: .; V gene: TRBV4-1; CDR3 DNA: TGCGCCAGCAGCCAAGAGGAAAGAAAGCTCCAAGGCTACACCTTC; CDR3 protein: CASSQEERKLQGYTF
J gene: TRBJ1-5; clone size: .; D gene: .; V gene: TRBV18; CDR3 DNA: TGTGCCAGCTCACCATCAGGGGTTAGCAATCAGCCCCAGCATTTT; CDR3 protein: CASSPSGVSNQPQHF
J gene: TRBJ2-6; clone size: .; D gene: .; V gene: TRBV14; CDR3 DNA: TGTGCCAGCAGCTTACAGGCCGTAGGTAATGGGGCCAACGTCCTGACTTTC; CDR3 protein: CASSLQAVGNGANVLTF
J gene: TRBJ2-6; clone size: .; D gene: TRBD1; V gene: TRBV11-2; CDR3 DNA: TGTGCCAGCAGCTCCCTCCGGGACAGGGTCTCTGGGGCCAACGTCCTGACTTTC; CDR3 protein: CASSSLRDRVSGANVLTF
J gene: TRBJ2-7; clone size: .; D gene: TRBD1; V gene: TRBV28; CDR3 DNA: TGTGCCAGCAGCGTCGGACAGGACGAGCAGTACTTC; CDR3 protein: CASSVGQDEQYF
J gene: TRBJ1-1; clone size: .; D gene: TRBD1; V gene: TRBV6-5; CDR3 DNA: TGTGCCAGCAGTGCCACTTCGACAGGGCGCACTGAAGCTTTCTTT; CDR3 protein: CASSATSTGRTEAFF
J gene: TRBJ1-4; clone size: .; D gene: .; V gene: TRBV29-1; CDR3 DNA: TGCAGCGTCAGGACCGAAACTAATGAAAAACTGTTTTTT; CDR3 protein: CSVRTETNEKLFF
J gene: TRBJ1-2; clone size: .; D gene: .; V gene: TRBV7-8; CDR3 DNA: TGTGCCAGCAGCTTAAGAGTGCAGGCAGGGAACTATGGCTACACCTTC; CDR3 protein: CASSLRVQAGNYGYTF
J gene: TRBJ1-6; clone size: .; D gene: TRBD1; V gene: TRBV5-6; CDR3 DNA: TGTGCCAGCAGCTCGACAGGGGATTCACCCCTCCACTTT; CDR3 protein: CASSSTGDSPLHF
J gene: TRBJ1-2; clone size: .; D gene: .; V gene: TRBV2; CDR3 DNA: TGTGCCAGCAGAGCAGACTCGATCTATGGCTACACCTTC; CDR3 protein: CASRADSIYGYTF
J gene: TRBJ2-3; clone size: .; D gene: TRBD2; V gene: TRBV4-2; CDR3 DNA: TGTGCCAGCAGCCAACGCAGCGGGGAGGCAGATACGCAGTATTTT; CDR3 protein: CASSQRSGEADTQYF
J gene: TRBJ1-5; clone size: .; D gene: TRBD1; V gene: TRBV4-2; CDR3 DNA: TGTGCCAGCAGCCAAGAAGTACAGGGGAGGAATCAGCCCCAGCATTTT; CDR3 protein: CASSQEVQGRNQPQHF
J gene: TRBJ1-5; clone size: once; D gene: .; V gene: TRBV6-5; CDR3 DNA: TGTGCCAGCAGTCTCCAGGGGCATCAGCCCCAGCATTTT; CDR3 protein: CASSLQGHQPQHF
J gene: TRBJ1-2; clone size: few; D gene: .; V gene: TRBV6-6; CDR3 DNA: TGTGCCAGCAGTTACCGGGAGGTCAGAGATGGCTACACCTTC; CDR3 protein: CASSYREVRDGYTF
J gene: TRBJ2-3; clone size: .; D gene: .; V gene: TRBV6-1; CDR3 DNA: TGTGCCAGCAGTGATACTTCCGAGGGTACAGATACGCAGTATTTT; CDR3 protein: CASSDTSEGTDTQYF
J gene: TRBJ2-3; clone size: .; D gene: TRBD2; V gene: TRBV6-5; CDR3 DNA: TGTGCCAGCAGTTACTCCCTAGCGGGGGCCCGAGATACGCAGTATTTT; CDR3 protein: CASSYSLAGARDTQYF
J gene: TRBJ1-2; clone size: .; D gene: .; V gene: TRBV5-6; CDR3 DNA: TGTGCCAGCAGCCCCTTGAGAGGGTCCTATGGCTACACCTTC; CDR3 protein: CASSPLRGSYGYTF
J gene: TRBJ2-3; clone size: many; D gene: .; V gene: TRBV18; CDR3 DNA: TGTGCCAGCTCACCTAGCACAGATACGCAGTATTTT; CDR3 protein: CASSPSTDTQYF